What follows is one T cell receptor (beta chain) and its context. The antigen remains undetermined. The sample comes from a study of cytomegalovirus exposure and HLA in healthy donors. Study-wide points: Immune exposure information comprised only CMV serostatus. Association of a missense DCLRE1C variant with TCR beta V- and J-gene trimming was reported in a later analysis. The authors later found most CMV-associated TCR beta chains appeared HLA-restricted.

At collection, donors were nominally healthy, but unrecorded immune exposures were probable. Primers included in the PCR were 60 Vbeta and 13 Jbeta primers. TCRdb keeps only in-frame clones here, not all; method: immunoSEQ multiplex PCR. Among about 160,000 clones listed, 75% to 90% were seen once. The source is a man younger than 45 in good health and CMV-seronegative. The sample consisted of PBMCs.

CDR3 loop: CASSPYPPSGVGNEKLFF. The CDR3 nucleotides read TGTGCCAGCAGCCCCTATCCCCCTTCAGGGGTTGGTAATGAAAAACTGTTTTTT. This sequence joins TRBV5-6 and TRBJ1-4, with D maybe TRBD1 (6 bases). CDR1 is SGHDT, CDR2 YYEEEE, per germline. V lost 4 bases to trimming and J lost 4 bases, with 23 bases between them. The CDR3 is 18 residues long.